A single sample gave rise to the 21 T cell receptor beta chains below, sequenced in a study of blood T cell repertoires in COVID-19. Produced via immunoSEQ multiplex PCR; TCRdb's table is partial and in-frame only. The sample has about 120,000 clones; around 87% are singletons. The specimen was peripheral blood. All receptors come from a woman aged 55-69 years with COVID-19, enrolled during active disease.

J is TRBJ1-2 and V is TRBV7-3; 9 bases align to TRBD1. Germline V gene sequence: CDR1 SGHTA, CDR2 FQGTGA. This CDR3 spans 16 amino acids. Trimming removed 3 bases from V and 7 bases from J; junction bases left unmatched: 12. CDR3 coding DNA: TGTGCCAGCAGCTTGCAACCGGGACAGGGATCGGGTGGCTACACCTTC. Residues: CASSLQPGQGSGGYTF.

J is TRBJ1-1 and V is TRBV30; no firm D call. In germline, CDR1 is GTSNPN, CDR2 SVGIG (reference sequence). The V end lost 3 bases, the J end lost 1 base, and 6 bases lay between the germline ends. This CDR3 is 12 amino acids long. The CDR3 bases are TGTGCCTGGAGCCCCAGGAACACTGAAGCTTTCTTT. This sequence encodes CAWSPRNTEAFF.

The genes are TRBV29-1 and TRBJ2-1, with 9 bases aligning to TRBD1. This CDR3 contains 16 residues. V trimming: 3 bases; J trimming: 8 bases; junction bases outside the gene matches: 14. Looked up from germline, CDR1 is SQVTM and CDR2 is ANQGSEA. The CDR3 here is CSVDDLPGQGFHEQFF. DNA for the CDR3: TGCAGCGTTGATGATCTCCCGGGACAGGGCTTTCATGAGCAGTTCTTC.

The chain recombines TRBV3-1 (or the pseudogene TRBV3-2) with TRBJ2-3; D is perhaps TRBD2 (5 bases). V gave up 1 base and J gave up 2 bases, with 13 bases separating them. Germline CDR1 reads LGHDT; CDR2 reads YNNKEL (reference sequence). The CDR3 totals 16 residues. The chain's CDR3 is CASSQGKRLPTDTQYF. The CDR3 nucleotides read TGTGCCAGCAGCCAAGGGAAGAGACTACCCACAGATACGCAGTATTTT.

The rearrangement uses TRBV5-4 and TRBJ1-2; 7 bases map to TRBD1. This CDR3 region has 16 residues. With 4 bases clipped from V and 6 bases from J, the junction kept 15 bases outside the gene matches. CDR1 is SGHNT and CDR2 is YYREEE in the germline V gene (reference sequence). CDR3 in DNA: TGTGCCAGCAGCGCCTCACGTTCTACAGGGGCAGATGGCTACACCTTC. Protein: CASSASRSTGADGYTF.

This clone was recorded only once. The chain employs TRBV6-5 and TRBJ1-1; 7 bases line up with TRBD1. V was pared by 2 bases and J by 7 bases, with 4 bases of the junction left unmatched. The CDR3 runs to 13 residues. From germline, CDR1 is MNHEY and CDR2 SVGAGI. CDR3 bases: TGTGCCAGCAGTTACGTCGGGGACAGTGAAGCTTTCTTT. Protein: CASSYVGDSEAFF.

The chain combines TRBV12-3 or TRBV12-4 with TRBJ2-7, with D hard to call. CDR3 length: 11 amino acids. Trimming shortened V by 6 bases and J by 6 bases, and 9 bases separated the two germline ends. CDR3 nucleotides: TGTGCCAGCAGCTACTTATCCGAGCAGTACTTC. Its protein product is CASSYLSEQYF.

The J gene is TRBJ1-2, the V gene TRBV19; D gene unclear. V was trimmed by 3 bases and J by 5 bases, leaving 13 bases between them. The CDR3 runs to 14 residues. From germline, CDR1 is LNHDA and CDR2 SQIVND (reference sequence). CDR3 loop: CASSISPGQYGYTF. The CDR3 bases are TGTGCCAGTAGTATTTCGCCGGGTCAGTATGGCTACACCTTC.

The rearrangement links TRBV2 to TRBJ1-2; weak D call: TRBD1 (5 bases). Trimming took off 5 bases at V and 7 bases at J, with 11 bases between the two ends. The CDR3 runs 12 residues. Per the germline V gene, CDR1 is SNHLY and CDR2 is FYNNEI. CDR3 amino acids: CASSYGHAGYTF. The CDR3 DNA follows: TGTGCCAGCAGTTATGGACACGCTGGCTACACCTTC.

The chain joins TRBV19 to TRBJ2-7; 7 nucleotides match TRBD2. The CDR3 runs 15 residues. The germline CDR1 and CDR2 sequences are LNHDA and SQIVND (reference sequence). With V trimmed by 5 bases and J by 4 bases, 11 bases remained unmatched. The CDR3 nucleotides are TGTGCCAGTAGTTGGGAGGGGAAGGACCCTTACGAGCAGTACTTC. This encodes CASSWEGKDPYEQYF.

This chain joins TRBV29-1 and TRBJ2-5; 8 bases map to TRBD1. The CDR3 has 15 amino acids. CDR1 and CDR2 (germline): SQVTM, ANQGSEA. V lost 3 bases to trimming and J lost 5 bases; unmatched junction nucleotides: 11. CDR3 in DNA: TGCAGCGTTGAGACGTCCAGGGGGCGGGCGGAGACCCAGTACTTC. It encodes CSVETSRGRAETQYF.

Only a few counts were recorded for this clone. This chain connects TRBV19 to TRBJ1-5, with D unresolved. The germline V gene encodes CDR1 LNHDA and CDR2 SQIVND (reference sequence). Trimming cost V 6 bases and J 3 bases, with 12 bases left between them. The CDR3 sequence is 14 residues long. CDR3 protein: CASSVTTFNQPQHF. CDR3 sequence (DNA): TGTGCCAGTAGCGTCACAACGTTCAATCAGCCCCAGCATTTT.

The CDR3 nucleotides read TGCGCCAGCAGCCAAGCCGGCGGGACCCTTAGCACAGATACGCAGTATTTT. Protein product: CASSQAGGTLSTDTQYF. This chain uses TRBV4-1 with TRBJ2-3, with D tentatively TRBD2 (6 bases). Germline CDR1 reads MGHRA; CDR2 reads YSYEKL. This CDR3 spans 17 amino acids. Trimming stripped 1 base from V and 0 bases from J, with 14 bases between.

CDR3 amino acids: CASSVGYEGSLHF. CDR3 nucleotides: TGTGCCAGCAGCGTAGGGTATGAGGGTTCCCTCCACTTT. The rearrangement joins TRBV9 to TRBJ1-6; D gene uncertain. CDR1 SGDLS and CDR2 YYNGEE come from the germline V gene. Trimming took 0 bases from V and 14 from J, leaving 12 bases between them. This CDR3 region has 13 residues.

This clone was seen once. The V and J genes are TRBV9 and TRBJ1-6, with 7 bases lining up with TRBD1. Germline trimming cut 5 bases from V and 7 bases from J; bases unmatched to any gene: 9. Germline V lookup: CDR1 SGDLS, CDR2 YYNGEE. This CDR3 is 15 amino acids long. The CDR3 DNA reads as TGTGCCAGCAGTGACTCGGGACAGTTCAATTCACCCCTCCACTTT. Residues: CASSDSGQFNSPLHF.

The chain uses TRBV15 and TRBJ1-1, with TRBD1 matching 7 bases. Germline loops: CDR1 LNHNV, CDR2 YYDKDF (reference sequence). The junction had 4 bases not matched to a gene; V was cut back by 0 bases and J by 6 bases. The CDR3 length is 14 residues. The CDR3 DNA reads as TGTGCCACCAGCAGAGAAGGGGGCGCGGCTGAAGCTTTCTTT. It specifies CATSREGGAAEAFF.

The chain is built from TRBV6-4 and TRBJ1-4; D not certain. Germline CDR1 reads MRHNA; CDR2 reads SNTAGT. V was pared by 6 bases and J by 0 bases, with 20 bases between. There are 18 residues in the CDR3. The CDR3 DNA sequence: TGTGCCAGCAGGGTCCTAGAACGAGTTTATGCAACTAATGAAAAACTGTTTTTT. Encoded protein: CASRVLERVYATNEKLFF.

The J gene is TRBJ1-1, the V gene TRBV20-1; TRBD1 might be the D (5 bases). The ends were cut back, 3 bases at V and 1 base at J, with 12 bases in the middle. This CDR3 has 14 amino acids. In germline, CDR1 is DFQATT, CDR2 SNEGSKA (reference sequence). The chain's CDR3 is CSASNSRANTEAFF. The CDR3 region has the DNA TGCAGTGCTAGTAATTCCAGGGCGAACACTGAAGCTTTCTTT.

The chain is built from TRBV10-3 and TRBJ1-2, with D possibly being TRBD1 (6 bases). The CDR3 is 15 amino acids. The ends were cut back, 0 bases at V and 6 bases at J, with 14 bases in the middle. Germline CDR1 ENHRY, CDR2 SYGVKD. Here the CDR3 DNA reads TGTGCCATCAGTGAGTCGCTTGGGGGCGCGAATGGCTACACCTTC. Translated, it gives CAISESLGGANGYTF.

The chain combines TRBV7-2 with TRBJ2-2; 10 bases are a match to TRBD1. Germline CDR1 reads SGHTA; CDR2 reads FQGNSA. J gave up 6 bases and V 1 base, and 8 bases lay outside the gene matches. The CDR3 spans 17 residues. The CDR3 DNA reads as TGTGCCAGCAGCTTAGATTGGACAGGGGGGGCGGCCGGGGAGCTGTTTTTT. It encodes CASSLDWTGGAAGELFF.

This clone was recorded only once. The J gene is TRBJ1-4, the V gene TRBV5-6; 10 positions agree with TRBD1. Germline trimming cut 0 bases from V and 7 bases from J; bases unmatched to any gene: 6. The CDR3 extends over 16 amino acids. Germline V gene sequence: CDR1 SGHDT, CDR2 YYEEEE. The CDR3 region has the DNA TGTGCCAGCAGCTTGGAATTGGGGACAGGGGCTGAAAAACTGTTTTTT. This sequence encodes CASSLELGTGAEKLFF.